This T cell receptor (beta chain) was identified during a study of T cells in localized non-small cell lung cancer. Profiled with immunoSEQ multiplex PCR; TCRdb holds only in-frame clones, not every one. The sample has fewer than 2,000 clones; about 20% are singletons. Whole-study results and caveats: Of the tissues analyzed, uninvolved adjacent lung showed maximal T cell clonality, greater than tumor. Median roughly 57 top-100 tumor clones were shared with paired adjacent lung.

Turning to this clone: Its antigen is currently unknown.

Nonneoplastic adjacent lung devoid of atypia was obtained no less than 2 cm from the tumor margin. The germline V gene has CDR1 SGHRS and CDR2 YFSETQ. This CDR3 is built from 17 residues. Trimming at V came to 3 bases and at J to 5 bases, leaving 9 bases not matched to a gene. The rearrangement links TRBV5-1 to TRBJ2-1; 12 bases align to TRBD2. This receptor was taken from a woman aged 40 to 75 with stage I lung adenocarcinoma. The source material was normal lung tissue next to the tumor, sampled before any cancer treatment. The CDR3 bases are TGCGCCAGCAGCTCTCTAGCGGGGGGGTTTACTAACAATGAGCAGTTCTTC. The encoded protein is CASSSLAGGFTNNEQFF.